This T cell receptor beta chain was documented in a study of T-cell memory formation after mild COVID-19. The CDR3 length is 15 residues. The germline V and J ends were trimmed by 0 bases and 1 base, with 11 bases remaining between them. Looked up from germline, CDR1 is DFQATT and CDR2 is SNEGSKA (reference sequence). TCRdb reanalysed the 5' RACE reads using MiXCR and keeps one entry per CDR3 protein. This sample yields 380,000 or so distinct CDR3 sequences, of which roughly 15% are seen a single time; around a fifth belongs to the top ten. The TCR sequence derives from a man aged 18-30 years who had mild COVID-19 (a few samples of this study predate the infection). Cell type and time point are not known. The sample was PBMCs or a T cell subset sorted from them (not recorded which). The chain recombines TRBV20-1 with TRBJ2-3; D possibly corresponds to TRBD2 (5 bases). CDR3 sequence reads: CSARDFGGGTDTQYF. The CDR3 nucleotides read TGCAGTGCTAGAGATTTTGGAGGTGGCACAGATACGCAGTATTTT.